Included here is one T cell receptor beta chain sequence, with context. No antigen is known for it. Base quality data are lacking; no much larger clone is found one base away. This sample is part of a study of blood T cell repertoires in COVID-19 (dated by TCRdb to the early 2020s). Background on the whole study: Collaborator samples came from the United States, Italy and Spain and covered acute and convalescent phases of COVID-19. Samples came from the ongoing ImmuneRACE study (first 160 participants) plus 1,254 subjects from 6 global collaborators. Nearly every sample came with metadata listing a de-identified subject ID, COVID-19 status, age in years and sex. The prospective study material was composed of cDNA or gDNA derived from T cells, B-cell-depleted T cells, or PBMCs. Where available, HLA class I and class II types were taken from metadata supplied by the sample provider and were not determined by assay-based typing. The dataset comprised deeply sampled blood TCRbeta repertoires from subjects exposed to, actively infected with, or recovered from COVID-19. The repertoires were made available in a free public database intended to serve as a resource for research on the immune response to SARS-CoV-2. Paper-wide results and their limitations: The amount of clinical and demographic metadata varied by source and participant and was provided uncurated.

The immunoSEQ Assay, a bias-controlled multiplex PCR, was used to amplify TCRbeta CDR3 regions from genomic DNA. The authors' analysis ran thus. Within the assay, amplification of reference gene primers was used to estimate how many nucleated cells each sample contained. To quantify the absolute abundance of each unique TCRbeta CDR3 rearrangement, sequence reads were collapsed and filtered. For each sample, productive Simpson clonality was calculated as the square root of Simpson's diversity index over productive rearrangements. Entries here come from immuneACCESS through TCRdb and include only in-frame sequences with V and J called. Some clones fail to appear in such tables; in the studies checked, an unresolved V gene covers under half of the shortfall, and the cause of the remainder is unknown. The DNA was the basis for D and trimming; V, J and clone size are from that table. The table for this sample lists 130,000 to 150,000 clones; about four fifths of them were counted only once. The ten biggest clones cover approximately 9.1% of the sample.

From the cysteine through the phenylalanine, the CDR3 covers 14 amino acids. CDR3 DNA is the only sequence kept; it has 42 bases, read in frame from the first base. CDR1 LGHDT and CDR2 YNNKEL are derived from the germline V gene (reference sequence). V loses 7 bases, J loses 2 bases, and the germline ends lie 15 bases apart. In the prospective study, participants were about 18 to 100 years old, resided in under 30 geographic areas of the United States, and were enrolled through a virtual design. To assign participants to cohorts, the prospective study relied on clinical history that participants themselves reported in a screening survey and a study questionnaire. ImmuneRACE Cohort 3 recovered participants were defined by two consecutive negative NP/OP PCR tests, healthcare professional clearance, or symptom resolution. Each participant in the prospective study had whole blood, serum and a nasopharyngeal or oropharyngeal swab collected by mobile phlebotomists. Over a roughly 2-month period, participants in the prospective study had the option of providing additional blood draws and questionnaires. Before DNA extraction, blood samples from the prospective study were shipped at room temperature or frozen.

The TCR comes from a man between 45 and 60 years old who had recovered from COVID-19. Source material: PBMCs or T cells enriched from blood (not recorded which). Rearrangement joined TRBV3-1 (or the pseudogene TRBV3-2) to TRBJ2-7; no D gene is confidently identified. The sequenced DNA is TGTGCCAGCACCAAAAGCATGCCCGCCTACGAGCAGTACTTC. It translates to CASTKSMPAYEQYF.